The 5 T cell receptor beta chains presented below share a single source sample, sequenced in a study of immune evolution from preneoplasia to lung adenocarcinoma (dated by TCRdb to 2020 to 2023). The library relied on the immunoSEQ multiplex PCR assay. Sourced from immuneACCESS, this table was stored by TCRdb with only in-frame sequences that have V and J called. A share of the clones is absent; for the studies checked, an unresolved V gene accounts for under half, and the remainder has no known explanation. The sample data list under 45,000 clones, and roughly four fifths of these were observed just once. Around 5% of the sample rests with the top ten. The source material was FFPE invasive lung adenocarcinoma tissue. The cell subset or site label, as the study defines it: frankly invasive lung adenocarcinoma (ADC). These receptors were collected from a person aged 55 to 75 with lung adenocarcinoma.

CDR3 loop: CASRRTASGQETQYF. The CDR3 nucleotides are TGTGCCAGCAGGCGAACCGCTAGCGGGCAAGAGACCCAGTACTTC. The V call is TRBV6-1, the J call TRBJ2-5; 8 nucleotides align to TRBD2. V dropped 6 bases and J dropped 2; count of bases not matched to a gene: 8. Looked up from germline, CDR1 is MNHNS and CDR2 is SASEGT. The CDR3 consists of 15 residues.

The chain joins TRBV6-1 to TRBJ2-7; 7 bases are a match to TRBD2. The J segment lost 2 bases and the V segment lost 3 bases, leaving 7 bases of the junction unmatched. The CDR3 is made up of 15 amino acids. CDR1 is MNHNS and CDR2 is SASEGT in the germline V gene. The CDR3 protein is CASSEAGDGPYEQYF. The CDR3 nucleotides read TGTGCCAGCAGTGAGGCGGGGGACGGTCCCTACGAGCAGTACTTC.

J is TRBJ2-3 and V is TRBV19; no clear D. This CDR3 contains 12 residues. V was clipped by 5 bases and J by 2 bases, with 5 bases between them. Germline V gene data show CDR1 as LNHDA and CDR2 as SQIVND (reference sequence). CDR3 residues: CASSSTTDTQYF. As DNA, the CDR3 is TGTGCCAGTAGTTCCACCACAGATACGCAGTATTTT.

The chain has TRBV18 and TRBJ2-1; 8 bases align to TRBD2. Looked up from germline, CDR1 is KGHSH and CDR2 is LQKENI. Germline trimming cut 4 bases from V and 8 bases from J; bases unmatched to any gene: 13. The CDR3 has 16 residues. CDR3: CASSLRGGSAWDEQFF. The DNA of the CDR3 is TGTGCCAGCTCACTTCGGGGGGGCTCGGCGTGGGATGAGCAGTTCTTC.

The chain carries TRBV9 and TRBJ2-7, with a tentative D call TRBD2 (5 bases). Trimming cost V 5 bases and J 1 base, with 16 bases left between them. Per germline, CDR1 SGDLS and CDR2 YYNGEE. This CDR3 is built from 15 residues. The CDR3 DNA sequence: TGTGCCAGCAGTGCCCTGGTGACGGGGTCCTACGAGCAGTACTTC. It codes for CASSALVTGSYEQYF.